This TCR beta chain comes out of a study of blood T cell repertoires in COVID-19. The overall study: The United States, Italy and Spain provided the acute and convalescent COVID-19 samples. From T cells, B-cell-depleted T cells, or PBMCs came the material, which was cDNA or gDNA.

The trim removed 3 bases at V and 7 bases at J, leaving 19 bases unmatched. This CDR3 is 19 amino acids long. The germline V gene has CDR1 SGHTA and CDR2 FQGNSA. In the source study's methods: Estimated nucleated cell counts came from reference gene primer amplification. The data were produced by immunoSEQ multiplex PCR, yet TCRdb's version contains in-frame clones alone and is incomplete. The V and J calls and the clone size are those of that table, but D and trimming were determined from the DNA. The sample shows 80,000 to 100,000 clones, approximately 87% of them seen only once. The genes are TRBV7-2 and TRBJ1-2; 11 nucleotides line up with TRBD1. Sequencing input: peripheral blood. This TCR was sampled from a human donor with active COVID-19. The donor label of this sample is uncertain. The CDR3 spells CASSFIAGLKDRGQSGYTF. The CDR3 bases are TGTGCCAGCAGCTTTATCGCCGGGTTGAAGGACAGGGGGCAGTCTGGCTACACCTTC.